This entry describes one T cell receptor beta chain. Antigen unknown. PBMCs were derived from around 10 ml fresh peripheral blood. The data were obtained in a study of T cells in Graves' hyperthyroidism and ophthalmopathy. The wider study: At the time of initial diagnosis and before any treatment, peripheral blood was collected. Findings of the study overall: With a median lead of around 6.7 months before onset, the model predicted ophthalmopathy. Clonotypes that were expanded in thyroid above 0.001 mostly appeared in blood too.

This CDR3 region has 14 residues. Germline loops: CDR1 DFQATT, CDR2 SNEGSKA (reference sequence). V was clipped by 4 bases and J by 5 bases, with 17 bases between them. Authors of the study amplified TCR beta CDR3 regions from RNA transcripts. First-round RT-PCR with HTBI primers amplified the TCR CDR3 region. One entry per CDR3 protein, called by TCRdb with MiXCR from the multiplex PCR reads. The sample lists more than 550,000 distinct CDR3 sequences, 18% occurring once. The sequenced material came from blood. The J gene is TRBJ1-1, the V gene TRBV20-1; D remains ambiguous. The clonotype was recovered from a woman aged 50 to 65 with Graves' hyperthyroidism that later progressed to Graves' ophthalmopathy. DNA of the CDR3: TGCAGTGCTACGAGAGACACCCGAGAGACTGAAGCTTTCTTT. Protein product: CSATRDTRETEAFF.